This T cell receptor (beta chain) derives from a study of T cell repertoires in cytomegalovirus infection. Findings and caveats of the study: There were carriers of CMV plus the relevant HLA, and cumulative public TCR beta family frequency identified them.

Ten or more counts support this clonotype. Antigen: not known. TCRdb ran MiXCR on the reads and lists one entry per CDR3 protein. The sample lists roughly 570,000 distinct CDR3 sequences, approximately 40% occurring once. The V and J ends lost 0 bases and 3 bases respectively, with 12 bases between them. Germline V CDR1 and CDR2: MGHRA, YSYEKL. CDR3 size: 15 residues. The starting material was cultured PBMCs, obtained from culture after CMV antigen stimulation. This chain links TRBV4-1 with TRBJ2-7, with D perhaps matching TRBD1 (6 bases). The receptor comes from a human donor in good health (CMV status not recorded). Some clones in this sample may be carry-over from other donors' samples. CDR3 sequence: CASSQDPDRFYEQYF. DNA for the CDR3: TGCGCCAGCAGCCAAGATCCCGACAGGTTCTACGAGCAGTACTTC.